The 7 T cell receptor beta chains listed next were all sequenced from one sample in a study of blood T cell repertoires in COVID-19. TCRdb's table, derived via immunoSEQ multiplex PCR, lists solely in-frame clones and lacks some. The data hold about 67,000 clones, with about 89% observed a single time. Sequences were obtained from peripheral blood. The receptor set was obtained from a man between 45 and 60 years old with active COVID-19.

This chain links TRBV5-1 with TRBJ2-3; 10 bases align to TRBD1. The ends lost 2 bases at V and 7 bases at J; junction bases unmatched: 10. The CDR3 length is 16 residues. CDR1 SGHRS and CDR2 YFSETQ come from the germline V gene. The CDR3 region is CASSFRQGAGTYTQYF. DNA of the CDR3: TGCGCCAGCAGCTTTCGACAGGGGGCCGGCACTTATACGCAGTATTTT.

This clone was observed a few times. This rearrangement joins TRBV6-1 to TRBJ1-2; D is undetermined. This CDR3 comprises 11 residues. CDR1 and CDR2 (germline): MNHNS, SASEGT. V lost 2 bases, J lost 8 bases, and 6 bases lay in between. The CDR3 protein is CASSETGGYTF. CDR3 DNA sequence: TGTGCCAGCAGTGAAACGGGGGGCTACACCTTC.

The DNA of the CDR3 is TGTGCCAGCAGCTTCTTAGACAGCGTACCCTATGGCTACACCTTC. As protein: CASSFLDSVPYGYTF. The rearrangement uses TRBV5-4 and TRBJ1-2, with D possibly matching TRBD1 (5 bases). CDR1 and CDR2 from the germline V gene are SGHNT and YYREEE (reference sequence). CDR3 length equals 15 residues. The V end lost 2 bases, the J end lost 4 bases, and 15 bases lay between the germline ends.

The CDR3 DNA follows: TGTGCCACCAGCTCGATTGCCGGACTAGCGGGGGTCTACGAGCAGTACTTC. This codes for CATSSIAGLAGVYEQYF. The chain has TRBV27 and TRBJ2-7; 13 bases align to TRBD2. Trimming at V came to 10 bases and at J to 3 bases, leaving 15 bases not matched to a gene. The CDR3 is 17 amino acids. Germline lookup yields CDR1 MNHEY and CDR2 SMNVEV (reference sequence).

The V call is TRBV9, the J call TRBJ1-1; 10 nucleotides agree with TRBD1. The germline V gene has CDR1 SGDLS and CDR2 YYNGEE. This CDR3 spans 15 amino acids. The V segment lost 3 bases and the J segment 3 bases; nucleotides outside the gene matches: 5. The chain's CDR3 is CASSAGQGTDTEAFF. The CDR3 DNA sequence: TGTGCCAGCAGCGCGGGACAGGGGACGGACACTGAAGCTTTCTTT.

This chain joins TRBV7-2 and TRBJ2-7, with no clear D. V gave up 5 bases and J gave up 4 bases, with 12 bases separating them. Germline CDR1 is SGHTA and CDR2 is FQGNSA. The CDR3 length is 13 residues. The CDR3 nucleotides read TGTGCCAGCAGCGAAAGCTCAGGATACGAGCAGTACTTC. It translates to CASSESSGYEQYF.

The chain couples TRBV6-5 to TRBJ1-5, with TRBD1 as a possible D gene (6 bases). Between the trimmed V and J ends, which lost 7 bases and 7 bases, there was a span of 14 bases. CDR1 and CDR2 (germline): MNHEY, SVGAGI. The length of the CDR3 is 13 residues. The chain's CDR3 is CASTEGGWQPQHF. The CDR3 bases are TGTGCCAGCACCGAGGGGGGGTGGCAGCCCCAGCATTTT.